Included here is one T cell receptor (beta chain) sequence, with context. Its antigen is currently not known. V ends up 5 bases short and J 4 bases short, with an unmatched junction base count of 7. Sequences SGHAT (CDR1) and FQNNGV (CDR2) are obtained from the germline V gene. Its CDR3 holds 16 amino acids, cysteine through phenylalanine. Only the CDR3 portion is preserved as DNA: 48 bases, with reading frame beginning at the first base. Library preparation was by the immunoSEQ multiplex PCR assay. The multiplex PCR relied on a mix of 60 forward primers for TCR Vbeta segments and 13 reverse primers for TCR Jbeta segments. A multiplex PCR assay on genomic DNA amplified the CDR3 region of rearranged TCR beta genes. Amplified TCR beta libraries were sequenced as 87-base-pair reads on the Illumina HiSeq System. In the original analysis: In a later analysis, some 80 million unique TCR beta chains were counted across the 500 to 850 repertoires, and around 11 million of these chains were shared by at least two donors. Raw reads were error-corrected and collapsed into unique sequences by a nearest-neighbor algorithm in which closely related sequences were merged to remove PCR and sequencing errors. CDR3 sequences were aligned to IMGT reference sequences to assign V, D and J gene segments. For a sequence to be retained, a match of at least six nucleotides to both a V gene segment and a J gene segment was required. Rearrangements were classified as productive when the CDR3 lacked stop codons and remained in frame with V and J, and all other rearrangements were classified as non-productive. Following IMGT convention, CDR3 was defined as the stretch from the second conserved V-encoded cysteine to the conserved J-encoded phenylalanine. The earlier analysis of approximately 500 of the donors excluded sequences that lacked an unambiguous match to a single V gene segment. An earlier analysis of 500 to 700 of the donors classified V segments as functional when productive rearrangements were above 56.7% and as segregating when the standard deviation between donors was above 5%. A statistical classification framework was developed to diagnose cytomegalovirus status using the catalog of TCR beta chain sequences. A later analysis assigned V and J genes by comparing TCR nucleotide sequences with IMGT/GENE-DB human TR gene sequences. In a later analysis, CDR3 sequences and most-parsimonious VDJ recombination scenarios were assigned using the TCRdist pipeline. A later analysis defined each TCR beta chain by its CDR3 amino acid sequence plus V-gene family, and excluded reads lacking a unique V-gene family. As a way to deal with suspected cross-contamination and a sequencing artifact, a later analysis dropped over 550 nucleotide sequences that were highly shared and had low generation probability. For each public chain, a later analysis derived a clonal expansion index from normalized ranks of inferred template counts within each repertoire. Generation probabilities in a later analysis came from a VDJ recombination model fitted to out-of-frame rearrangements, and those results were checked against IGoR. A later analysis scored TCR-TCR, TCR-HLA and TCR-CMV co-occurrence with hypergeometric tests, applying a repertoire-size bias correction to TCR pairs. To estimate false discovery rates, a later analysis permuted the HLA or CMV assignments 20 times. In a later analysis, co-occurring TCRs were grouped using DBSCAN, and TCRdist sequence similarity was added for clustering within HLA-allele-positive subsets. Repertoires with fewer than 30,000 or more than 120,000 public chains, plus five repertoires with anomalous nucleotide sharing, were excluded from co-occurrence clustering. Entries here come from immuneACCESS through TCRdb and include only in-frame sequences with V and J called. Some clones fail to appear in such tables; in the studies checked, an unresolved V gene covers under half of the shortfall, and the cause of the remainder is unknown. V and J calls and clone size are copied from that table; D and trimming were computed from the DNA. The sample table on file contains 100,000 to 150,000 clones. The ten largest clonotypes hold approximately 2.6% of the sample.

This specimen belongs to a study of cytomegalovirus exposure and HLA in healthy donors (dated by TCRdb to about 2017). Regarding the research as a whole: An earlier analysis of roughly 610 of the donors reported roughly 300 Gb of sequence data and 95 million to 120 million unique TCR beta sequences obtained from 150 million to 200 million T cells. Roughly 300 gigabases of sequencing data and 80 million or so unique TCR sequences were included in an early release covering about 700 HLA-typed donors. Of the roughly 410 genotyped donors, over 80% were placed in the genetic ancestry cluster associated with self-reported Caucasian donors. The study aimed to test whether signatures of past pathogen exposure could be identified by cataloging public T cell receptors. The study profiled the T cell repertoires of about 720 subjects by immunosequencing and related them to cytomegalovirus serostatus. A separate validation cohort of more than 100 different subjects was used in addition to the roughly 640-subject first cohort. High-throughput TCR immunosequencing, statistical association of individual TCRs with disease status, and machine learning were combined to predict cytomegalovirus infection status. To study patterns of TCR occurrence, a later analysis re-analyzed previously published TCR beta repertoires from under 750 donors and added high-resolution HLA genotyping. Rather than drawing on any new phenotypic data, the later analysis identified candidate immune exposures from TCR beta sequences and the way those sequences occurred across donors. An earlier analysis of 587 of the donors used high-throughput TCR beta sequencing to judge whether each TCR beta V gene segment behaved as functional or pseudogenic. Alongside the repertoire data, information on donor age, sex, ethnicity and CMV serostatus was compiled. Genome-wide SNP genotypes for about three fifths of the roughly 670 donors were used in a later genetic analysis, which treated that subset as a discovery cohort. Every repertoire in the discovery cohort had been generated on one and the same sequencing platform. HLA typing covered class I and class II loci at four-digit resolution. The number of typed donors differed by locus: 629-630 for A, B, C, DRB1 and DQB1; approximately 540 for DQA1; some 610 for DPA1; and 400 to 480 for DPB1. Roughly 5 DR-DQ haplotypes were handled as single units for association and clustering because linkage in the cohort was strong. On average, roughly 240,000 unique TCR beta nucleotide sequences were sequenced per donor among a few hundred genotyped donors of the cohort, with around 19% of those sequences being non-productive. The investigation overall reported the following: When HLA alleles, especially DR and DQ, strongly co-occurred, TCR associations were difficult to assign to individual alleles. A further reported finding was that TCR beta sequences accurately predicted the HLA-A and HLA-B alleles for most subjects in the first cohort. According to a later genetic analysis, donors in an Asian-associated ancestry cluster had fewer N-insertions in productive TCRs than the approximately 670-donor mean. In vitro tests confirmed that a few of the cytomegalovirus-associated TCR beta chains recognize cytomegalovirus antigens. Specific HLA alleles were associated with 15,000 to 20,000 TCR beta sequences at a false discovery rate of 0.05 in a later analysis. This cohort had only TCR beta chains sequenced, and the lack of alpha or paired-chain data limited which features could be detected. The authors suggested that the approach could potentially be generalized to other disease states and immunological phenotypes. Because some donors lacked HLA typing at each locus, the association tests relied only on the typed subset. In a later analysis, the rate of TCR association differed among HLA loci, with DRB1 alleles having the most associated TCRs and HLA-C alleles having the fewest. A cluster of highly shared sequence variants was judged likely to represent a technical artifact of the sequencing pipeline. For the cohort, immune exposure information was limited to CMV serostatus. Some 16 rarely observed V segments, including chromosome 9 orphons, were excluded from the earlier analysis of approximately 500 of the donors because counts were too low. Most TCR sequences were observed very rarely across donors, whereas some public TCRs were present in many individuals. Most CMV-associated TCR beta chains appeared to be HLA-restricted in a later analysis, and the HLA associations seemed to be driven largely by CMV exposure. Cytomegalovirus status was reported to be diagnosed by the classifier with high specificity and sensitivity in both the original and validation cohorts. Correlated functional status among segregating V segments might reflect linkage disequilibrium, but an unknown experimental factor could not be ruled out. Compared with equally common non-associated chains, HLA-associated TCR beta chains in a later analysis were more clonally expanded and had lower generation probabilities. Roughly uniform sequencing depth across donors was assumed in presence/absence analyses, although this assumption may not hold. The study listed 170 or so TCR beta chains as associated with cytomegalovirus. Some IMGT-functional V segments, including TRBV6-2 and TRBV6-3, could not be distinguished by the 87-base-pair reads and were therefore excluded. According to a later analysis, parvovirus B19, influenza, CMV and Epstein-Barr virus appeared linked to several top co-occurrence clusters. An earlier analysis of approximately 600 of the donors showed that most TCR beta V segments appeared in productive rearrangements either about 90% or about 30% of the time, which broadly matched IMGT annotations. An association between a missense DCLRE1C variant and V-gene and J-gene trimming of TCR beta chains was found in a later genetic analysis and replicated in an independent cohort.

The cohort comprised fewer than 750 healthy bone marrow donors. At the time of sampling, all cohort members were nominally healthy, though unrecorded immune exposures were likely present. The donor was CMV seronegative and was included in the group of about 350 seronegative cohort members. A peripheral blood sample was provided by each donor, and peripheral blood mononuclear cells were used for TCR beta sequencing. The Qiagen DNeasy Blood Extraction Kit was used to extract genomic DNA from the blood cell samples. This TCR derives from a young man in good health and CMV-seronegative. Here the chain combines TRBV11-2 and TRBJ2-5, with 13 bases matching TRBD2. Material: PBMCs. The bases are TGTGCCAGCAGCGTTACCGGGACTAGCGGGGCAGAGACCCAGTACTTC. This is translated as CASSVTGTSGAETQYF.